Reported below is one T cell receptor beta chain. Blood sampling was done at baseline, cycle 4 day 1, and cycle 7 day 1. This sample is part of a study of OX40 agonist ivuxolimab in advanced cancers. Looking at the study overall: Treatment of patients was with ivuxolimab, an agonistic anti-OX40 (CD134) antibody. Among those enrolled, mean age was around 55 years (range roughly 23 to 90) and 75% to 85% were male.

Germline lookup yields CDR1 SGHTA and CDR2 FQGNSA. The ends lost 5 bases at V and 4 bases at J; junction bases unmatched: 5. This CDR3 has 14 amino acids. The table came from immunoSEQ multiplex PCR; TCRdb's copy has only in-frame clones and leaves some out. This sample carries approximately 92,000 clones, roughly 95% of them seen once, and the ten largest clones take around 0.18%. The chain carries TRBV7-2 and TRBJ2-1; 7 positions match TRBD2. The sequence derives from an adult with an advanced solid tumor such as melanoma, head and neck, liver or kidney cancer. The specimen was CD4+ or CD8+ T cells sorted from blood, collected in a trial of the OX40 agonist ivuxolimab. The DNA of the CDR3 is TGTGCCAGCAGCCTGACTAGCTCATACAATGAGCAGTTCTTC. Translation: CASSLTSSYNEQFF.